This T cell receptor beta chain was recorded in a study of T cells in Graves' hyperthyroidism and ophthalmopathy. Patients aged 18 to 65 had newly diagnosed hyperthyroidism lasting under 2 months. Orbital computed tomography and thyroid ultrasound, together with serum TRAb and thyroxine and clinical symptoms, were used for diagnoses. Germline V gene lookup returns CDR1 PRHDT and CDR2 FYEKMQ (reference sequence). The CDR3 runs to 16 residues. V was pared by 5 bases and J by 0 bases, with 7 bases of the junction left unmatched. RNA transcripts served as the template for amplifying TCR beta CDR3 regions. HTBI primers drove first-round RT-PCR of the TCR CDR3. TCRdb itself ran the multiplex PCR reads through MiXCR, one entry per CDR3 protein. This table has fewer than 250,000 distinct CDR3 sequences, about a sixth appearing once. The table lists this clonotype with a few counts.

Sequenced: blood. The chain carries TRBV13 and TRBJ2-1; TRBD2 aligns across 7 bases. The TCR originated in a man aged 45-65 years with Graves' hyperthyroidism. The CDR3 DNA sequence: TGTGCCAGCAGCACTCTAGCGGTTAGCTCCTACAATGAGCAGTTCTTC. Its translation is CASSTLAVSSYNEQFF.